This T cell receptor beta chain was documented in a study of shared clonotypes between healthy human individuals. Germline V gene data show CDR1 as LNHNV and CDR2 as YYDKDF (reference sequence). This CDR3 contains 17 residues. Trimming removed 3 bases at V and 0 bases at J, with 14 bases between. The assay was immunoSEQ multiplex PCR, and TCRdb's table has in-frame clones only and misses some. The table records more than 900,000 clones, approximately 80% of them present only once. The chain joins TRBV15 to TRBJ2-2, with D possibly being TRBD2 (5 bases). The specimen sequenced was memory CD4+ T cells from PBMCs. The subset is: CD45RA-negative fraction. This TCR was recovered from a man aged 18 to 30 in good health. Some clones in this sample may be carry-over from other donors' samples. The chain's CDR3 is CATSSPRRSANTGELFF. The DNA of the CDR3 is TGTGCCACCAGCAGTCCGAGGAGGTCAGCGAACACCGGGGAGCTGTTTTTT.